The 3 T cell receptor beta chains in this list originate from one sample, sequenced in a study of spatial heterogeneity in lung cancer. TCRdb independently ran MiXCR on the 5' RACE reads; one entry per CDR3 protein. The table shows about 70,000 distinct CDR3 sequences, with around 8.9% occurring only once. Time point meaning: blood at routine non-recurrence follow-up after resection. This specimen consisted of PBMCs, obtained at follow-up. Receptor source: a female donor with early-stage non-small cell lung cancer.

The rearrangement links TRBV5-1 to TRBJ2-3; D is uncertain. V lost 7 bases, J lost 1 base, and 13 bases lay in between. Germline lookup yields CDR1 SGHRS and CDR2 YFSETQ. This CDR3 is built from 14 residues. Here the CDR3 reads CASAPVEGTDTQYF. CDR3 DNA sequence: TGCGCCAGCGCCCCGGTTGAGGGCACAGATACGCAGTATTTT.

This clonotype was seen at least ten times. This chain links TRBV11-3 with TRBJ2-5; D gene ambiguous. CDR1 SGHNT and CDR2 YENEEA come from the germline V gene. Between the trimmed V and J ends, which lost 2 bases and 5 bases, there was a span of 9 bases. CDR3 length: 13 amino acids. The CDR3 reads CASSLRRSETQYF. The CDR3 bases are TGTGCCAGCAGCTTACGAAGGTCGGAGACCCAGTACTTC.

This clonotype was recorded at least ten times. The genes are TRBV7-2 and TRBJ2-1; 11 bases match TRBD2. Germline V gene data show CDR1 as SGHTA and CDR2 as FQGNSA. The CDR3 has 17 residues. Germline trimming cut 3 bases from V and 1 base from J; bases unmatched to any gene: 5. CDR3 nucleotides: TGTGCCAGCAGCTTGACTAGCGGGATTCGTTCCTACAATGAGCAGTTCTTC. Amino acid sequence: CASSLTSGIRSYNEQFF.